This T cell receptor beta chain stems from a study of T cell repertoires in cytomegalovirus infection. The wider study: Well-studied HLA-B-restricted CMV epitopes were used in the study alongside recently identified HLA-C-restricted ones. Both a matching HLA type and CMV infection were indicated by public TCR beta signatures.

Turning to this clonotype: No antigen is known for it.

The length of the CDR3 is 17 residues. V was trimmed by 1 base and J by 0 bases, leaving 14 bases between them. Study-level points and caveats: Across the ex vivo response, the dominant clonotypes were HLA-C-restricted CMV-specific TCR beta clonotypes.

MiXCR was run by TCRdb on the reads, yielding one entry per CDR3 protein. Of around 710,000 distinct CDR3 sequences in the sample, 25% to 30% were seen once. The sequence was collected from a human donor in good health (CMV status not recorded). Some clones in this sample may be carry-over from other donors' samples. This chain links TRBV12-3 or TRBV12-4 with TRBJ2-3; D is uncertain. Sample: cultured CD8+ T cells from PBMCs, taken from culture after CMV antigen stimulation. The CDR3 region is CASSLDSPSWSTDTQYF. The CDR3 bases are TGTGCCAGCAGTTTAGATTCCCCCTCTTGGAGCACAGATACGCAGTATTTT.